This T cell receptor (beta chain) was obtained from a study of T cells in women clearing cervical HPV infection. With regard to this clone: The CDR3 end lies 3 residues beyond the end of the read and is filled in from the germline J gene.

Trimming shortened V by 4 bases and J by 5 bases, and 11 bases separated the two germline ends. The germline gives CDR1 ENHRY, CDR2 SYGVKD. This CDR3 is built from 13 residues. The protocol was immunoSEQ multiplex PCR, while the TCRdb copy is restricted to in-frame clones and leaves out a portion. The table counts about 20,000 clones; about 4.9% lies in the top ten. The origin of this receptor is a woman aged 18 to 75 with a cervical HPV16 infection that either progressed to CIN3+ or cleared (not recorded which). The chain is built from TRBV10-3 and TRBJ2-5, with D perhaps TRBD1 (6 bases). Specimen: blood buffy coat. This CDR3 reads CAISVGGQETQYF. The part of the CDR3 DNA that was read is TGTGCCATCAGTGTTGGGGGCCAGGAGACC.